Only a few counts were recorded for the clone carrying this T cell receptor (beta chain). Its specificity is unknown. The PCR used 60 Vbeta and 13 Jbeta primers. In the authors' workflow: In a later analysis, the count reached 76 million or so unique TCR beta chains, with around 10 million shared. The protocol was immunoSEQ multiplex PCR, while the TCRdb copy is restricted to in-frame clones and leaves out a portion. V and J calls and clone size are copied from that table; D and trimming were computed from the DNA. Of around 150,000 clones listed, roughly 10% are singletons. The record originates from a study of cytomegalovirus exposure and HLA in healthy donors. Study-wide points: In a later analysis, the majority of CMV-associated beta chains seemingly showed HLA restriction.

Germline trimming cut 7 bases from V and 2 bases from J; bases unmatched to any gene: 2. Germline V gene sequence: CDR1 MNHNS, CDR2 SASEGT. The CDR3 has 12 residues. This sequence originates from a male donor in good health and CMV-seronegative. The chain couples TRBV6-1 to TRBJ2-7, with 7 bases matching TRBD2. Sequencing was carried out using PBMCs. CDR3 DNA sequence: TGTGCCAGCATGGGGGGGGCCTACGAGCAGTACTTC. Its protein is CASMGGAYEQYF.